This T cell receptor beta chain was sequenced for a study of blood T cell repertoires in COVID-19. CDR1 and CDR2 from the germline V gene are LGHDT and YNNKEL (reference sequence). This CDR3 has 15 amino acids. Trimming pared 6 bases from V and 4 bases from J, leaving 18 bases between. The repertoire was sequenced with immunoSEQ multiplex PCR; TCRdb's copy has only in-frame clones and lacks some. The sample lists 390,000 or so clones, around 87% seen once, with 8.5% to 12% in the top ten. This TCR derives from a woman in her twenties or thirties with COVID-19, enrolled during active disease. Sequenced input: peripheral blood. V is TRBV3-1 (or the pseudogene TRBV3-2) and J is TRBJ1-2; no reliable D call. The CDR3 protein is CASRNLQGGLYGYTF. CDR3 nucleotides: TGTGCCAGCAGGAACCTTCAAGGCGGACTCTATGGCTACACCTTC.